Following are 26 T cell receptor beta chains from one sample sequenced in a study of blood T cell repertoires in COVID-19. Assay: immunoSEQ multiplex PCR; the TCRdb copy retains only in-frame clones and omits some. The sample lists a few hundred thousand clones, approximately 80% seen once, with more than 9% in the top ten. The sequenced sample was peripheral blood. These receptors originate from an elderly woman with COVID-19, enrolled during active disease.

The genes are TRBV19 and TRBJ1-1, with 8 bases that match TRBD1. Germline CDR1 is LNHDA and CDR2 is SQIVND (reference sequence). The CDR3 runs to 14 residues. V was pared by 3 bases and J by 4 bases, with 4 bases of the junction left unmatched. CDR3 sequence: CASSITGQGTEAFF. The DNA for the CDR3 is TGTGCCAGTAGTATCACCGGACAGGGCACTGAAGCTTTCTTT. Variable domain in full (rest from reference TRBV19 and TRBJ1-1): DGGITQSPKYLFRKEGQNVTLSCEQNLNHDAMYWYRQDPGQGLRLIYYSQIVNDFQKGDIAEGYSVSREKKESFPLTVTSAQKNPTAFYLCASSITGQGTEAFFGQGTRLTVV.

The CDR3 DNA reads TGTGCCAGCAGGAACTTCCGGACAGGGGGCAAAGAGGAAGCTTTCTTT. Its protein product is CASRNFRTGGKEEAFF. The J gene is TRBJ1-1, the V gene TRBV2; 11 positions agree with TRBD1. Trimming removed 6 bases from V and 8 bases from J; junction bases left unmatched: 14. Looked up from germline, CDR1 is SNHLY and CDR2 is FYNNEI. The CDR3 extends over 16 amino acids. The whole variable domain, remainder taken from reference TRBV2 and TRBJ1-1, is EPEVTQTPSHQVTQMGQEVILRCVPISNHLYFYWYRQILGQKVEFLVSFYNNEISEKSEIFDDQFSVERPDGSNFTLKIRSTKLEDSAMYFCASRNFRTGGKEEAFFGQGTRLTVV.

A single count supports this clone. This chain links TRBV19 with TRBJ1-5; 7 nucleotides agree with TRBD1. Trimming took 6 bases from V and 3 from J; bases not matched to a gene: 5. The CDR3 has 14 residues. Germline assignment: CDR1 LNHDA and CDR2 SQIVND (reference sequence). The CDR3 is CASSPGQHNQPQHF. The CDR3 nucleotides read TGTGCCAGTAGCCCGGGACAGCACAATCAGCCCCAGCATTTT.

This clone turned up a few times. The chain recombines TRBV5-1 with TRBJ2-1, with D maybe TRBD1 (6 bases). This CDR3 has 12 amino acids. Trimming stripped 6 bases from V and 10 bases from J, with 14 bases between. The germline V gene has CDR1 SGHRS and CDR2 YFSETQ. DNA for the CDR3: TGCGCCAGCACCTCACAGGGTTGGGAGCAGTTCTTC. This codes for CASTSQGWEQFF.

V usage is TRBV14 and J usage is TRBJ1-6, with D possibly matching TRBD1 (6 bases). Trimming took 2 bases from V and 9 from J, leaving 8 bases between them. The CDR3 extends over 13 amino acids. Looked up from germline, CDR1 is SGHDN and CDR2 is FVKESK. CDR3 amino acids: CASSQQGGSPLHF. The CDR3 bases are TGTGCCAGCAGCCAACAAGGGGGTTCACCCCTCCACTTT.

The chain joins TRBV24-1 to TRBJ1-3; D possibly corresponds to TRBD1 (5 bases). The germline gives CDR1 KGHDR, CDR2 SFDVKD. Trimming removed 2 bases from V and 1 base from J, with 5 bases in between. The CDR3 runs 14 residues. CDR3 nucleotides: TGTGCCACCAGTGATTCAGGGTCTGGAAACACCATATATTTT. Amino acid sequence: CATSDSGSGNTIYF.

In DNA form, the CDR3 reads TGTGCCAGCAGTTCAAGAAGGGGGCGGGAGGAGCCCCAGCATTTT. Translating gives CASSSRRGREEPQHF. The chain recombines TRBV6-2 or TRBV6-3 with TRBJ1-5; 7 bases fit TRBD1. The CDR3 extends over 15 amino acids. The J segment lost 8 bases and the V segment lost 4 bases, leaving 11 bases of the junction unmatched. Germline CDR1 reads MNHEY; CDR2 reads SVGEGT.

The J gene is TRBJ2-1, the V gene TRBV7-2, with unresolved D. Trimming left V 2 bases short and J 0 bases short, with 11 bases between. Germline CDR1 reads SGHTA; CDR2 reads FQGNSA. The CDR3 consists of 16 residues. The CDR3 DNA sequence: TGTGCCAGCAGCTTATCGCACGCGGCCTCCTACAATGAGCAGTTCTTC. Its protein product is CASSLSHAASYNEQFF. Using reference TRBV7-2 and TRBJ2-1 for the parts outside the CDR3, the full variable domain is GAGVSQSPSNKVTEKGKDVELRCDPISGHTALYWYRQSLGQGLEFLIYFQGNSAPDKSGLPSDRFSAERTGGSVSTLTIQRTQQEDSAVYLCASSLSHAASYNEQFFGPGTRLTVL.

V usage is TRBV7-9 and J usage is TRBJ1-3; TRBD1 agrees at 7 bases. CDR1 and CDR2 from the germline V gene are SEHNR and FQNEAQ (reference sequence). The CDR3 is made up of 13 amino acids. V lost 5 bases and J lost 8; bases outside the gene matches: 6. The CDR3 nucleotides are TGTGCCAGCAGCGGACAGGTATTGGACACCATATATTTT. This translates into CASSGQVLDTIYF.

J is TRBJ2-2 and V is TRBV7-2, with 8 bases identical to TRBD1. The germline V gene has CDR1 SGHTA and CDR2 FQGNSA. The CDR3 consists of 16 residues. V lost 7 bases and J lost 8; bases outside the gene matches: 15. CDR3 loop: CASTPGPTGGLGELFF. The CDR3 coding sequence is TGTGCCAGCACCCCGGGACCTACAGGGGGTCTTGGGGAGCTGTTTTTT. The variable domain in full, completed from reference TRBV7-2 and TRBJ2-2, reads GAGVSQSPSNKVTEKGKDVELRCDPISGHTALYWYRQSLGQGLEFLIYFQGNSAPDKSGLPSDRFSAERTGGSVSTLTIQRTQQEDSAVYLCASTPGPTGGLGELFFGEGSRLTVL.

This clone was seen just once. The chain recombines TRBV18 with TRBJ1-4; TRBD1 might be the D (5 bases). CDR1 is KGHSH and CDR2 is LQKENI in the germline V gene. The CDR3 is 14 amino acids. Trimming took 6 bases from V and 8 from J, leaving 16 bases between them. Written as DNA, the CDR3 is TGTGCCAGCTCGGAGCAGACGCGGGGCGAAAAACTGTTTTTT. Encoded protein: CASSEQTRGEKLFF.

V and J are TRBV6-2 or TRBV6-3 and TRBJ1-2; weak D call: TRBD1 (5 bases). Trimming removed 2 bases from V and 2 bases from J, with 12 bases in between. The CDR3 has 15 amino acids. Germline V gene sequence: CDR1 MNHEY, CDR2 SVGEGT. This CDR3 is CASSYVAGSNYGYTF. CDR3 nucleotide sequence: TGTGCCAGCAGTTACGTGGCAGGGTCCAACTATGGCTACACCTTC.

This clone was observed once. The chain couples TRBV28 to TRBJ2-7, with TRBD1 matching over 7 bases. This CDR3 contains 15 residues. After removal of 8 bases from V and 7 bases from J, the junction contained 17 bases not matched to a gene. Germline loops: CDR1 MDHEN, CDR2 SYDVKM. The CDR3 loop reads CASSRGGGQVREQYF. The CDR3, as DNA: TGTGCCAGCTCCAGAGGAGGAGGACAGGTTAGAGAGCAGTACTTC.

In nucleotides, the CDR3 is TGCGCCAGTAAGCGGGGGGGCGGACTCGCGAACACCGGGGAGCTGTTTTTT. Translation: CASKRGGGLANTGELFF. The V call is TRBV5-1, the J call TRBJ2-2, with 10 bases identical to TRBD2. The germline gives CDR1 SGHRS, CDR2 YFSETQ. This CDR3 comprises 17 residues. J gave up 0 bases and V 8 bases, and 10 bases lay outside the gene matches.

The chain uses TRBV30 and TRBJ1-3; tentative D call: TRBD1 (5 bases). This CDR3 has 17 residues. The V and J ends lost 0 bases and 0 bases respectively, with 15 bases between them. Germline V gene data show CDR1 as GTSNPN and CDR2 as SVGIG (reference sequence). DNA of the CDR3: TGTGCCTGGAGTGTAATTCAGGGTCCAAGCTCTGGAAACACCATATATTTT. Its protein is CAWSVIQGPSSGNTIYF.

The CDR3 sequence: CASSIGPGYEQYF. The CDR3 DNA is TGTGCCAGTAGTATTGGGCCAGGGTACGAGCAGTACTTC. The chain carries TRBV19 and TRBJ2-7, with D perhaps matching TRBD1 (5 bases). The germline V gene encodes CDR1 LNHDA and CDR2 SQIVND (reference sequence). V shed 3 bases and J shed 4 bases, with 10 bases lying between them. The CDR3 spans 13 residues.

CDR3 in amino acids: CASSPPAAGGPNNEQFF. The CDR3 nucleotides read TGTGCCAGCTCACCACCGGCTGCGGGGGGGCCGAACAATGAGCAGTTCTTC. The gene calls are TRBV18 and TRBJ2-1; 9 nucleotides agree with TRBD2. The length of the CDR3 is 17 residues. J lost 5 bases, V lost 0 bases, and 8 bases had no gene match. Germline V gene lookup returns CDR1 KGHSH and CDR2 LQKENI.

The gene calls are TRBV5-1 and TRBJ1-1, with D possibly being TRBD1 (6 bases). Trimming took off 4 bases at V and 1 base at J, with 11 bases between the two ends. The CDR3 consists of 14 residues. CDR1 SGHRS and CDR2 YFSETQ come from the germline V gene. The CDR3 loop is CASSMRTENTEAFF. CDR3 DNA: TGCGCCAGCAGCATGCGGACAGAGAACACTGAAGCTTTCTTT.

The chain couples TRBV5-5 to TRBJ1-3; TRBD1 aligns across 9 bases. CDR1 and CDR2 from the germline V gene are SGHKS and YYEKEE (reference sequence). The CDR3 runs 16 residues. Germline trimming cut 4 bases from V and 0 bases from J; bases unmatched to any gene: 5. This CDR3 is CASSTPTGGSGNTIYF. The CDR3 nucleotides are TGTGCCAGCAGCACACCGACAGGGGGCTCTGGAAACACCATATATTTT.

The V and J genes are TRBV6-2 or TRBV6-3 and TRBJ2-5; weak D call: TRBD2 (5 bases). Germline V gives CDR1 MNHEY, CDR2 SVGEGT. This CDR3 comprises 13 residues. V shed 5 bases and J shed 2 bases, with 9 bases lying between them. The CDR3 DNA sequence: TGTGCCAGCAGTAGCTGGACTCAAGAGACCCAGTACTTC. Protein: CASSSWTQETQYF.

The rearrangement links TRBV6-1 to TRBJ1-2; 9 bases line up with TRBD1. CDR3 size: 16 residues. With 4 bases clipped from V and 2 bases from J, the junction kept 8 bases outside the gene matches. The germline V gene has CDR1 MNHNS and CDR2 SASEGT. The CDR3 loop is CASSVAGTGLNYGYTF. CDR3 DNA sequence: TGTGCCAGCAGTGTAGCCGGGACAGGGCTGAACTATGGCTACACCTTC.

For the CDR3, the DNA is TGTGCCAGCAGCCAAGAGGGGCAGGGATACCGAAACACCATATATTTT. Translation: CASSQEGQGYRNTIYF. V and J are TRBV4-2 and TRBJ1-3; D possibly corresponds to TRBD1 (5 bases). The V end lost 0 bases, the J end lost 5 bases, and 14 bases lay between the germline ends. CDR1 and CDR2 from the germline V gene are LGHNA and YNFKEQ. This CDR3 contains 16 residues.

This sequence joins TRBV6-2 or TRBV6-3 and TRBJ2-5; no clear D. CDR1 and CDR2 from the germline V gene are MNHEY and SVGEGT. The CDR3 is made up of 14 amino acids. The germline V and J ends were trimmed by 6 bases and 5 bases, with 16 bases remaining between them. As DNA, the CDR3 is TGTGCCAGCAGCACCCCCGACATATACGAGACCCAGTACTTC. Its translation: CASSTPDIYETQYF.

This clone was detected a few times. Other DNA sequences in this sample translate to the same CDR3. V is TRBV3-1 (or the pseudogene TRBV3-2) and J is TRBJ1-6, with D maybe TRBD1 (6 bases). The germline gives CDR1 LGHDT, CDR2 YNNKEL (reference sequence). The CDR3 is made up of 16 amino acids. Trimming cost V 2 bases and J 0 bases, with 8 bases left between them. The CDR3, as DNA: TGTGCCAGCAGCCAACAGGGGAGCTCCTATAATTCACCCCTCCACTTT. It translates to CASSQQGSSYNSPLHF.

The chain has TRBV10-3 and TRBJ2-7; 10 bases line up with TRBD1. The CDR3 contains 13 residues. The germline V gene has CDR1 ENHRY and CDR2 SYGVKD. J lost 6 bases, V lost 4 bases, and 3 bases had no gene match. CDR3 sequence: CAISGQGAGEQYV. The CDR3 DNA sequence: TGTGCCATCAGTGGACAGGGGGCGGGCGAGCAGTACGTC.

The chain links TRBV2 to TRBJ1-3, with D hard to call. The germline V and J ends were trimmed by 8 bases and 4 bases, with 6 bases remaining between them. CDR3 length: 11 residues. Germline CDR1 is SNHLY and CDR2 is FYNNEI. The DNA for the CDR3 is TGTGCCAGCTTTATAGGAAACACCATATATTTT. It codes for CASFIGNTIYF.